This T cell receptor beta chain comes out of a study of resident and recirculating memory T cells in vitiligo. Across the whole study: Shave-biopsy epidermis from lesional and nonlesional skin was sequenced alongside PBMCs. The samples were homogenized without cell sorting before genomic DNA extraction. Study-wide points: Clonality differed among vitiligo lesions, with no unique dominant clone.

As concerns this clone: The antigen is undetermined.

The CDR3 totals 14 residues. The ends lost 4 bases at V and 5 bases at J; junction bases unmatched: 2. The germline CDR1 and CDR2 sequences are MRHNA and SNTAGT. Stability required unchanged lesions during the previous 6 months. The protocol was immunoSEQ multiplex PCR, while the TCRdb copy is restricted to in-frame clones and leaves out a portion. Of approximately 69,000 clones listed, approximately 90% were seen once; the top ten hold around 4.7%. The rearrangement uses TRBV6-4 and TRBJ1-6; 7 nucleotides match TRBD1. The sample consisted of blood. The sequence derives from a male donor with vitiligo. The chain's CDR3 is CASSAGTDNSPLHF. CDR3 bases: TGTGCCAGCAGTGCCGGGACAGATAATTCACCCCTCCACTTT.